Below, 8 T cell receptor beta chains from the same sample are listed, as sequenced in a study of CD8 T cells in ankylosing spondylitis. TCRdb re-derived calls from the 5' RACE reads in MiXCR, one entry per CDR3 protein. The table records over 400,000 distinct CDR3 sequences, roughly 25% of them present only once. Their antigens are not known. Broader study findings: Blood of patients with ankylosing spondylitis appeared to be characterized by a TCR beta motif of 8 or 9 highly homologous variants.

Sequencing was carried out using blood, either unsorted or a sorted T cell fraction (not recorded which). The receptors were sampled from a male donor with ankylosing spondylitis.

V is TRBV20-1 and J is TRBJ2-1; 11 bases line up with TRBD2. The germline gives CDR1 DFQATT, CDR2 SNEGSKA (reference sequence). The CDR3 sequence is 14 residues long. Unmatched junction bases numbered 5, after V lost 5 bases and J lost 5 bases. CDR3 coding DNA: TGCAGTGCTCCTCCGGGACTAGCGGACAATGAGCAGTTCTTC. Protein product: CSAPPGLADNEQFF.

This clonotype has just a few counts. The chain combines TRBV12-3 or TRBV12-4 with TRBJ2-3; D is ambiguous. V lost 3 bases and J lost 2, with 9 bases in between. The CDR3 extends over 14 amino acids. CDR3 amino acids: CASSFAGNTDTQYF. Written as DNA, the CDR3 is TGTGCCAGCAGTTTTGCAGGAAACACAGATACGCAGTATTTT.

The chain couples TRBV5-1 to TRBJ1-1, with 7 bases lining up with TRBD1. Germline assignment: CDR1 SGHRS and CDR2 YFSETQ. V dropped 4 bases and J dropped 2; count of bases not matched to a gene: 8. The CDR3 runs 15 residues. The DNA for the CDR3 is TGCGCCAGCAGCCTAACGGGACAGCAAAACACTGAAGCTTTCTTT. As protein: CASSLTGQQNTEAFF.

The rearrangement joins TRBV12-3 or TRBV12-4 to TRBJ1-1, with D possibly matching TRBD1 (6 bases). This CDR3 is built from 18 residues. Trimming took 5 bases from V and 5 from J, leaving 27 bases between them. The chain's CDR3 is CASSPRLLAQGWRTEAFF. As DNA, the CDR3 is TGTGCCAGCAGTCCGCGCCTCCTCGCACAGGGATGGAGGACTGAAGCTTTCTTT.

This clonotype appeared a few times. The V call is TRBV6-2 or TRBV6-3, the J call TRBJ2-1; 12 positions agree with TRBD2. J was trimmed by 8 bases and V by 6 bases; bases with no gene match: 2. CDR1 is MNHEY, CDR2 SVGEGT, per germline. The CDR3 runs to 13 residues. DNA for the CDR3: TGTGCCAGCAGGAGGACTAGCGGGGATGAGCAGTTCTTC. Its protein is CASRRTSGDEQFF.

The chain is built from TRBV7-9 and TRBJ2-1; 9 nucleotides agree with TRBD1. Trimming took 4 bases from V and 9 from J; bases not matched to a gene: 7. Looked up from germline, CDR1 is SEHNR and CDR2 is FQNEAQ (reference sequence). The CDR3 consists of 14 residues. The CDR3 protein is CASSWGQGNSEQFF. In nucleotides, the CDR3 is TGTGCCAGCAGCTGGGGACAGGGCAATAGTGAGCAGTTCTTC.

This clonotype was seen only a few times. This chain links TRBV5-1 with TRBJ2-5; 11 bases map to TRBD2. Germline CDR1 is SGHRS and CDR2 is YFSETQ. The CDR3 contains 16 residues. V shed 3 bases, J shed 2 bases, and the junction held 6 bases outside the gene matches. The CDR3 coding sequence is TGCGCCAGCAGCTCGTTAGCGGGAGGGTGGCAAGAGACCCAGTACTTC. Its translation: CASSSLAGGWQETQYF.

The chain links TRBV10-3 to TRBJ1-1, with 7 bases that match TRBD1. CDR1 is ENHRY, CDR2 SYGVKD, per germline. The V and J ends lost 4 bases and 5 bases, in that order; junction bases with no gene match: 7. This CDR3 contains 14 residues. The CDR3 nucleotides are TGTGCCATCAGTGCCCGGGACAGCGAGACTGAAGCTTTCTTT. It encodes CAISARDSETEAFF.